This T cell receptor beta chain appears in the sequencing data of a study of human T cells and chemical hapten exposure. TCRdb itself ran the RACE reads through MiXCR, one entry per CDR3 protein. The top ten hold roughly 1.5% of the sample, which has tens of thousands of distinct CDR3 sequences, roughly 7.6% seen once. The V end was cut by 5 bases, the J end by 1 base, with 11 bases between. The CDR3 length is 13 residues. In germline, CDR1 is GTSNPN, CDR2 SVGIG (reference sequence). In this sample, this clonotype turned up many times. As to time point: patch test 1, 2 weeks after DPC sensitization. Treatment described: therapeutic diphenylcyclopropenone sensitization with weekly scalp DPC.

This receptor was obtained from a woman aged 25-40 years with alopecia areata. Some clones in this sample may be carry-over from other donors' samples. The J gene is TRBJ1-1, the V gene TRBV30, with D uncertain. Here the sequenced sample was whole blood, taken in connection with sensitization to the hapten diphenylcyclopropenone (DPC). The CDR3 reads CAWLGRANTEAFF. CDR3 DNA sequence: TGTGCCTGGCTTGGACGAGCGAACACTGAAGCTTTCTTT.